What follows are 2 T cell receptor beta chains derived from one specimen sequenced in a study of OX40 agonist ivuxolimab in advanced cancers. TCRdb's copy holds only in-frame clones and misses some; the assay was immunoSEQ multiplex PCR. The table has tens of thousands of clones, 88% seen once; the top ten hold around 0.97%. The specimen comprised CD4+ or CD8+ T cells sorted from blood, sampled in a trial of the OX40 agonist ivuxolimab. These receptor sequences come from an adult with an advanced solid tumor such as melanoma, head and neck, liver or kidney cancer.

This rearrangement joins TRBV4-2 to TRBJ2-1; D is perhaps TRBD2 (6 bases). V shed 1 base and J shed 5 bases, with 12 bases lying between them. The germline V gene has CDR1 LGHNA and CDR2 YNFKEQ. The CDR3 consists of 15 residues. DNA of the CDR3: TGTGCCAGCAGCCAAGCGGCGGGACCACACAATGAGCAGTTCTTC. This sequence encodes CASSQAAGPHNEQFF.

This clone was counted once. CDR3 sequence reads: CASTSPDRAGELFF. The CDR3 nucleotides are TGTGCCAGCACCAGCCCGGACAGGGCCGGGGAGCTGTTTTTT. The chain recombines TRBV6-6 with TRBJ2-2, with TRBD1 identical over 8 bases. Germline CDR1 reads MNHNY; CDR2 reads SVGAGI (reference sequence). The CDR3 is made up of 14 amino acids. The V and J ends lost 7 bases and 6 bases, in that order; junction bases with no gene match: 7.